This T cell receptor beta chain was identified in a study of CD8+CD57+ T cells in acquired aplastic anemia. Whole-study results and caveats: Researchers report that around 30 CD8+ CDR3 sequences appeared in both patients and controls.

Remarks on this clonotype: What it binds is unknown.

The length of the CDR3 is 11 residues. J gave up 11 bases and V 5 bases, and 4 bases lay outside the gene matches. The germline V gene encodes CDR1 SGHRS and CDR2 YFSETQ. Investigators profiled TCR beta VDJ and CDR3 from genomic DNA template. TCRdb reprocessed the reads via MiXCR and lists one record per CDR3 protein. The repertoire includes about 190,000 distinct CDR3 sequences, less than 70% of them detected once, and more than 15% sits in the top ten. The clonotype was recovered from a human donor in good health, serving as a control. Sequencing input: sorted CD4+, CD8+, or CD8+CD57+ T cells (not recorded which) from PBMCs. The chain uses TRBV5-1 and TRBJ1-3; TRBD1 aligns across 7 bases. The CDR3 loop is CASRPDRAIYF. As DNA, the CDR3 is TGCGCCAGCAGGCCTGACAGGGCCATATATTTT.